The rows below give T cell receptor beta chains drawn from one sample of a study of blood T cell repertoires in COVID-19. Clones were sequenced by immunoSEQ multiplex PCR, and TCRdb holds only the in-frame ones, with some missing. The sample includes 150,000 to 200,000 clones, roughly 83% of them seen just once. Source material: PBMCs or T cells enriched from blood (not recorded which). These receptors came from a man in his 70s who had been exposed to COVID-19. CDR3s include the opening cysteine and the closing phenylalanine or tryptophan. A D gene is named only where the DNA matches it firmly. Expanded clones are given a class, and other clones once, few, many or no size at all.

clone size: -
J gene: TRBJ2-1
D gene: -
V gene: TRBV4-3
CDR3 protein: CASSPRWAVGREQFF
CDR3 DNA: TGCGCCAGCAGCCCTCGGTGGGCGGTGGGGCGGGAGCAGTTCTTC

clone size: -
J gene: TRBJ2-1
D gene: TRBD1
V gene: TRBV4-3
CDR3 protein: CASRGGTGDGEQFF
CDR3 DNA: TGCGCCAGCAGGGGGGGGACAGGGGATGGTGAGCAGTTCTTC

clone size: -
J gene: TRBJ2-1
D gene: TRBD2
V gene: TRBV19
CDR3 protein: CASSIRREGTSYNEQFF
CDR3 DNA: TGTGCCAGTAGTATAAGGCGGGAGGGAACCTCCTACAATGAGCAGTTCTTC

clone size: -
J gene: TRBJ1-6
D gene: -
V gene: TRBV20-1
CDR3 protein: CSASTLRDNSPLHF
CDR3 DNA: TGCAGTGCTAGTACCCTCAGGGATAATTCACCCCTCCACTTT

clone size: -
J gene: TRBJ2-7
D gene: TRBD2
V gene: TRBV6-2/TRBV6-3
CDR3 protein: CASSYSRLADRSSYEQYF
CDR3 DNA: TGTGCCAGCAGTTACTCAAGACTAGCGGACCGTAGCTCCTACGAGCAGTACTTC

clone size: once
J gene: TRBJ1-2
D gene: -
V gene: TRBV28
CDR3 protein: CASSQILNGYTF
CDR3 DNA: TGTGCCAGCAGTCAAATACTCAATGGCTACACCTTC

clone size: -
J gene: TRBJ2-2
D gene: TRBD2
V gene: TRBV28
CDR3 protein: CASRPGLAAVRNTGELFF
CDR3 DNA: TGTGCCAGCAGACCGGGACTAGCGGCGGTTAGGAACACCGGGGAGCTGTTTTTT

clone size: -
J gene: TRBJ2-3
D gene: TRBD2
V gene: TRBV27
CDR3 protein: CASSTSGSPPDTQYF
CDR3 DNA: TGTGCCAGCAGCACTAGCGGGAGCCCCCCAGATACGCAGTATTTT

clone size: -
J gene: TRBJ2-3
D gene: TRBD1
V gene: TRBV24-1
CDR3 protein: CATAPGQGITDTQYF
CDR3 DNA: TGTGCCACCGCGCCGGGACAGGGGATCACAGATACGCAGTATTTT

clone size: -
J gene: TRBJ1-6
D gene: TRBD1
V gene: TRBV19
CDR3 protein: CASRDRLFSYNSPLHF
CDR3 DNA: TGTGCCAGTAGGGACAGGCTCTTCTCCTATAATTCACCCCTCCACTTT

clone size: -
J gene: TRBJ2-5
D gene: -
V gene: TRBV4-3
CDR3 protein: CASSQGGLAETQYF
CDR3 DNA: TGCGCCAGCAGCCAAGGTGGTCTTGCGGAGACCCAGTACTTC

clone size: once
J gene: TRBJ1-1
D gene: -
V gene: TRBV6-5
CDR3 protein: CASSRSTVNTEAFF
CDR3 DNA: TGTGCCAGCAGCCGATCGACAGTGAACACTGAAGCTTTCTTT

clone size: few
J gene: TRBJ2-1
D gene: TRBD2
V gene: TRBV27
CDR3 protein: CASRQERGGRNEQFF
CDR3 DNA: TGTGCCAGCAGGCAGGAGAGGGGAGGGAGGAATGAGCAGTTCTTC

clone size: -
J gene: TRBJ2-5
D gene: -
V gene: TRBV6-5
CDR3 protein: CASRTTRQETQYF
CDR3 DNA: TGTGCCAGCAGGACGACACGGCAAGAGACCCAGTACTTC

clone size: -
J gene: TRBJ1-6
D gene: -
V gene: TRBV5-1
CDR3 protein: CASSLGQINSPLHF
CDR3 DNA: TGCGCCAGCAGCTTGGGACAGATCAATTCACCCCTCCACTTT

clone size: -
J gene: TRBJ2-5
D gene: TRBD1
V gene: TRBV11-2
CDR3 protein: CASSLGTGGETQYF
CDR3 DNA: TGTGCCAGCAGCTTGGGGACAGGGGGCGAGACCCAGTACTTC

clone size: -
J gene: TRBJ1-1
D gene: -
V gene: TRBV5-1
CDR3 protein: CASSLSGTAAMNTEAFF
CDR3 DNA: TGCGCCAGCAGCCTTAGCGGGACGGCTGCTATGAACACTGAAGCTTTCTTT

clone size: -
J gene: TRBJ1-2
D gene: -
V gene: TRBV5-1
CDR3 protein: CASSLDISTGRLGADGYTF
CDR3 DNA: TGCGCCAGCAGCTTGGATATAAGCACAGGGAGATTGGGGGCCGATGGCTACACCTTC

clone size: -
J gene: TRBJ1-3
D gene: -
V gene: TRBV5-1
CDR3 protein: CASSLGGTGNTIYF
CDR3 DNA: TGCGCCAGCAGCTTGGGGGGCACTGGAAACACCATATATTTT

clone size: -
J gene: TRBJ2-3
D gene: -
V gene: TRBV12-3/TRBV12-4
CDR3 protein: CASSFITDTQYF
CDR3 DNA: TGTGCCAGCAGTTTCATCACAGATACGCAGTATTTT

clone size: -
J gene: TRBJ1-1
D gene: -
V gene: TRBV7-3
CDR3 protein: CASSPGGRNTEAFF
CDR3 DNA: TGTGCCAGCAGCCCCGGGGGGCGGAACACTGAAGCTTTCTTT

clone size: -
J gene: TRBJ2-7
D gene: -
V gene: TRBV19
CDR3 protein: CASTGVSF
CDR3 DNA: TGTGCCAGCACGGGAGTTTCCTTC

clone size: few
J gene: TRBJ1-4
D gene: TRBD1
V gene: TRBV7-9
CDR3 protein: CASSPVGGTDEKLFF
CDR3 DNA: TGTGCCAGCAGCCCGGTGGGTGGGACAGACGAAAAACTGTTTTTT

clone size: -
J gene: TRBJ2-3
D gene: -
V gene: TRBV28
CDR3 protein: CASSLPNGDTQYF
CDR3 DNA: TGTGCCAGCAGTTTACCCAATGGCGATACGCAGTATTTT

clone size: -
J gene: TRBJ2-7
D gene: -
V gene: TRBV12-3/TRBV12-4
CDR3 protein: CASSPSYEQYF
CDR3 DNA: TGTGCCAGCAGCCCCTCGTACGAGCAGTACTTC

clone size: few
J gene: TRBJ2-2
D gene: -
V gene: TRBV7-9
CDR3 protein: CASSRTRSTNTGELFF
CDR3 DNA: TGTGCCAGCAGCCGTACTCGATCTACGAACACCGGGGAGCTGTTTTTT

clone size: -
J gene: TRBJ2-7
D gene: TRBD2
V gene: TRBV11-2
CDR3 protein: CASSPWRAGVGYEQYF
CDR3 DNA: TGTGCCAGCAGCCCCTGGCGCGCGGGAGTGGGCTACGAGCAGTACTTC

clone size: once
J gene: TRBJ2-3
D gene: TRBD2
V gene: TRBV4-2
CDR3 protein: CASSPSGMRDTQYF
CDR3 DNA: TGTGCCAGCAGCCCTAGCGGGATGAGGGATACGCAGTATTTT

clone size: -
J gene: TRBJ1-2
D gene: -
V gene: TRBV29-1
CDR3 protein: CSVGSDNYGYTF
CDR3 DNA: TGCAGCGTTGGGTCAGATAACTATGGCTACACCTTC

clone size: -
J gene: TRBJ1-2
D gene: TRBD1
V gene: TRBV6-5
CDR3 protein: CASSYSTGQATEGYTF
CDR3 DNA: TGTGCCAGCAGTTACTCGACGGGACAGGCAACAGAAGGCTACACCTTC

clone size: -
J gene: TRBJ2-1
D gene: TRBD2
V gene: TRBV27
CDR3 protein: CASSYRGGRQFF
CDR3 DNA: TGTGCCAGCAGTTACCGGGGGGGTCGGCAGTTCTTC

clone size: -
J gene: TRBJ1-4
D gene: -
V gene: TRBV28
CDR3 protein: CASSLAGGGNEKLFF
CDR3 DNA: TGTGCCAGCAGTTTAGCGGGGGGGGGTAATGAAAAACTGTTTTTT

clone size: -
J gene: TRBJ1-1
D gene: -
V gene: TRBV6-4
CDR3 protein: CASRKEAWDTEAFF
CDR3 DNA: TGTGCCAGCAGGAAGGAGGCCTGGGACACTGAAGCTTTCTTT

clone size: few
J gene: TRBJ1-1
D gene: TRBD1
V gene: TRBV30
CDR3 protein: CAWDRGMNTEAFF
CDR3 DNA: TGTGCCTGGGACAGGGGAATGAACACTGAAGCTTTCTTT

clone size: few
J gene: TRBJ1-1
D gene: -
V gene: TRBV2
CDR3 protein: CASSLTELNTEAFF
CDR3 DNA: TGTGCCAGCAGCCTTACAGAGCTGAACACTGAAGCTTTCTTT

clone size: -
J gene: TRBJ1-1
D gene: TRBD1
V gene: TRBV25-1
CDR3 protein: CASMGQGTEAFF
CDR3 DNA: TGTGCCAGCATGGGACAGGGCACTGAAGCTTTCTTT

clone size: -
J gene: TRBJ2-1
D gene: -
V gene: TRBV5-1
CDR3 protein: CASSPPAGAFYNEQFF
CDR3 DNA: TGCGCCAGCAGCCCTCCGGCGGGGGCGTTCTACAATGAGCAGTTCTTC

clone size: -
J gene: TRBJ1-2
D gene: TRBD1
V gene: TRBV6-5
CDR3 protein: CASSYNTGDVYGYTF
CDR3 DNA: TGTGCCAGCAGTTACAATACAGGGGACGTCTATGGCTACACCTTC

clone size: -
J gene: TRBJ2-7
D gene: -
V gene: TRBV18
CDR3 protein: CASSPPAASYEQYF
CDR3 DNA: TGTGCCAGCTCACCACCGGCCGCATCCTACGAGCAGTACTTC

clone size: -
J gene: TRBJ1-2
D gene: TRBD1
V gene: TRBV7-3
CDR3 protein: CASSSTGYGYTF
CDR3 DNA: TGTGCCAGCAGCTCGACAGGGTATGGCTACACCTTC

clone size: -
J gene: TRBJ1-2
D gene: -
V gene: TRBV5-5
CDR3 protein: CASSLDGGGGYTF
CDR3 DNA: TGTGCCAGCAGCTTGGATGGGGGAGGGGGCTACACCTTC

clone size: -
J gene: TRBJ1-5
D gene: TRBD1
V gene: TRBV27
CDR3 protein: CASSWTGGDQPQHF
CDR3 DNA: TGTGCCAGCAGTTGGACAGGGGGGGATCAGCCCCAGCATTTT

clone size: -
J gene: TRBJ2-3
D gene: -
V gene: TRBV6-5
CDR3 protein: CASKDGDNTDTQYF
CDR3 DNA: TGTGCCAGCAAGGACGGGGACAACACAGATACGCAGTATTTT

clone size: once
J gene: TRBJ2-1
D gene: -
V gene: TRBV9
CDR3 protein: CASSVLGGTRNEQFF
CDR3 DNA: TGTGCCAGCAGCGTCCTAGGGGGAACAAGGAATGAGCAGTTCTTC

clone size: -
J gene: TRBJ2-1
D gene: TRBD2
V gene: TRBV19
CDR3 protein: CASNGVQAGTSGKAQFF
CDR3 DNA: TGTGCCAGTAATGGGGTCCAAGCCGGGACTAGCGGGAAGGCGCAGTTCTTC

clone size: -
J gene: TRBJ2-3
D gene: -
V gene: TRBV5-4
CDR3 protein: CASSLKLIASTDTQYF
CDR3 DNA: TGTGCCAGCAGCTTGAAGCTTATCGCTAGCACAGATACGCAGTATTTT

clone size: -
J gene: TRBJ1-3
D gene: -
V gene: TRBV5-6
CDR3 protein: CASSLIGYSGNTIYF
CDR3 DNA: TGTGCCAGCAGCTTGATCGGGTACTCTGGAAACACCATATATTTT

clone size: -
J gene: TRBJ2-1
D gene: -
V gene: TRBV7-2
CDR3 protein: CASSLGGTFSYNEQFF
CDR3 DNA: TGTGCCAGCAGCTTGGGCGGGACCTTCTCCTACAATGAGCAGTTCTTC

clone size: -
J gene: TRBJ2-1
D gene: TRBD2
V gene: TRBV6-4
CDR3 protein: CASSDGGRAYNEQFF
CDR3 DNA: TGTGCCAGCAGTGATGGCGGGAGGGCTTACAATGAGCAGTTCTTC

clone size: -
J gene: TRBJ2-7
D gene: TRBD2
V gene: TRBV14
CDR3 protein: CASSQAGTSRYEQYF
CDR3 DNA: TGTGCCAGCAGCCAAGCGGGGACTAGCCGCTACGAGCAGTACTTC

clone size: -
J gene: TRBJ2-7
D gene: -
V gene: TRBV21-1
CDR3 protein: CASSASSRGQTHF
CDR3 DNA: TGTGCCAGCAGCGCCTCTTCCCGAGGCCAGACCCACTTC

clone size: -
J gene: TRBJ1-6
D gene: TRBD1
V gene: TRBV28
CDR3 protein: CASSAGQMNSPLHF
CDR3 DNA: TGTGCCAGCAGCGCGGGACAGATGAATTCACCCCTCCACTTT

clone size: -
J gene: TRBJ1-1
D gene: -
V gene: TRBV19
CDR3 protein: CASNSPPMNTEAFF
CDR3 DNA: TGTGCCAGTAATTCGCCCCCTATGAACACTGAAGCTTTCTTT

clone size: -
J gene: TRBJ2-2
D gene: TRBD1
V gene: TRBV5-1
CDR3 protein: CASRTGDTGELFF
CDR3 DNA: TGCGCCAGTCGGACAGGGGACACCGGGGAGCTGTTTTTT

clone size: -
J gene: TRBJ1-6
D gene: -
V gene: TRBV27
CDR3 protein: CASSIRDTNSPLHF
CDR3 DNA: TGTGCCAGCAGTATCCGGGACACTAATTCACCCCTCCACTTT

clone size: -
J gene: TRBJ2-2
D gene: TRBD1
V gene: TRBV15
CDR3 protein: CATSHEDRVAGELFF
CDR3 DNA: TGTGCCACCTCACACGAGGACAGGGTGGCCGGGGAGCTGTTTTTT

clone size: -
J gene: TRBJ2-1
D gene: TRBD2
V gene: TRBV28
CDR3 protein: CALQRENYNEQFF
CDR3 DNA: TGTGCCTTACAGCGGGAGAATTACAATGAGCAGTTCTTC

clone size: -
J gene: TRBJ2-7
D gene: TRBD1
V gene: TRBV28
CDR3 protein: CASSPQDRVSYEQYF
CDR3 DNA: TGTGCCAGCAGTCCTCAGGACAGGGTCTCCTACGAGCAGTACTTC

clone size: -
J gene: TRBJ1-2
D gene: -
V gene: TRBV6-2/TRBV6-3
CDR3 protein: CASSYLGINYGYTF
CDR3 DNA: TGTGCCAGCAGTTACCTCGGGATTAACTATGGCTACACCTTC